This T cell receptor (beta chain) was captured in a study of shared clonotypes between healthy human individuals. Study-wide findings and caveats: Only a few donors were included, so the genetic and exposure-history diversity represented was limited.

At a deep level, the assay was run. TCRdb keeps only in-frame clones here, not all; method: immunoSEQ multiplex PCR. The data contain over a million clones, 98% of them singletons. The germline V gene encodes CDR1 SGHRS and CDR2 YFSETQ. CDR3 length: 15 amino acids. The V end lost 4 bases, the J end lost 2 bases, and 14 bases lay between the germline ends. Among the donors, all were Caucasian adults who lived in Nashville, Tennessee. In this sample, this clone turned up once. Its antigen is unidentified. The sequenced material came from naive CD4+ T cells sorted from blood. Described subset: CD45RA+ positively selected. This TCR came from a man aged 25 to 40 in good health. The V gene is TRBV5-1, the J gene TRBJ2-3; D is ambiguous. The CDR3 sequence: CASSPDPSSTDTQYF. In DNA form, the CDR3 reads TGCGCCAGCAGCCCGGACCCTTCTTCCACAGATACGCAGTATTTT.